This T cell receptor beta chain was captured by sequencing in a study of blood T cell repertoires in COVID-19. Study information: COVID-19 samples from acute and convalescent phases originated in the United States, Italy and Spain. PBMCs, B-cell-depleted T cells, or T cells were the source of the cDNA or gDNA that made up the material.

In the original workflow: Amplified reference gene primers provided the basis for estimating nucleated cell counts. Profiled with immunoSEQ multiplex PCR; TCRdb holds only in-frame clones, not every one. From that table come the V and J calls and clone size; the DNA was used to work out D and trimming. The repertoire holds about 120,000 clones, with over 75% as singletons. V lost 4 bases, J lost 6 bases, and 5 bases stayed unmatched. There are 12 residues in the CDR3. The germline V gene has CDR1 SQVTM and CDR2 ANQGSEA. The V call is TRBV29-1, the J call TRBJ1-2; 7 nucleotides line up with TRBD1. Material: peripheral blood. The TCR originated in a woman aged 70-85 years with acute or convalescent COVID-19. The CDR3: CSVGQGGDGYTF. CDR3 sequence (DNA): TGCAGCGTTGGACAGGGTGGGGATGGCTACACCTTC.